This TCR beta chain was captured by sequencing in a study of shared clonotypes between healthy human individuals. Assay used: immunoSEQ multiplex PCR; TCRdb lists only in-frame clones, some missing. The sample comprises roughly 2.6 million clones, around 90% of which are singletons, and over 0.12% rests with the top ten. V lost 4 bases, J lost 4 bases, and 10 bases lay in between. The CDR3 runs 12 residues. The germline CDR1 and CDR2 sequences are GTSNPN and SVGIG (reference sequence). The sample holds one count of this clone. Its antigen is unidentified. Study results and caveats: Donor scarcity curtailed the genetic and exposure-history diversity represented herein. Among donors, sharing of clonotypes was expected to be affected by sequencing depth.

The sequence was collected from a man aged 18 to 35 in good health. The J gene is TRBJ2-5, the V gene TRBV30; no clear D. The sequencing sample was made of naive CD4+ T cells sorted from blood. Subset of the sample: CD45RA+ positively selected. CDR3 sequence reads: CAWTGLTETQYF. The CDR3 nucleotides read TGTGCCTGGACTGGGTTGACAGAGACCCAGTACTTC.